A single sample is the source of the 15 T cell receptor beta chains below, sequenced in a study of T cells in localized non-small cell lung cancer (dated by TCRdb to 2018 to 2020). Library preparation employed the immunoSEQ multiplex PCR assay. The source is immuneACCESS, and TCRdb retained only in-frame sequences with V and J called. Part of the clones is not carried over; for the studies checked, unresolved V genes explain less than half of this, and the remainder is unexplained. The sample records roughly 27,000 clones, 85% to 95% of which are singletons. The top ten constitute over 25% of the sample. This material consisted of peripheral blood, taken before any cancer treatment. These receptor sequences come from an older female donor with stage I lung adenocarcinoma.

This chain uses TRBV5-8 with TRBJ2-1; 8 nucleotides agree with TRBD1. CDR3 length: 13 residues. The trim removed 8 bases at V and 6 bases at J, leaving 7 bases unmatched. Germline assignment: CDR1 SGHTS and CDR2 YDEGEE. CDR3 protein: CASVRTGFNEQFF. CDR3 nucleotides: TGTGCCAGTGTCCGGACAGGGTTCAATGAGCAGTTCTTC.

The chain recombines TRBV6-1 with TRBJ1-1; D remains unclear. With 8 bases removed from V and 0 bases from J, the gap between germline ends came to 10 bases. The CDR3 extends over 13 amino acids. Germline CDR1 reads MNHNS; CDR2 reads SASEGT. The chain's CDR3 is CASRRSLNTEAFF. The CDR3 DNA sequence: TGTGCCAGCCGGAGATCACTGAACACTGAAGCTTTCTTT.

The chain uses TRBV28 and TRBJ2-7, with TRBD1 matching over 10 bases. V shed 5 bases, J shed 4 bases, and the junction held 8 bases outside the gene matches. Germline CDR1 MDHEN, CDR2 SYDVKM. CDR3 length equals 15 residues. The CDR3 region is CASSTPTGGGYEQYF. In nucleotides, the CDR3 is TGTGCCAGCAGTACGCCGACAGGGGGCGGTTACGAGCAGTACTTC.

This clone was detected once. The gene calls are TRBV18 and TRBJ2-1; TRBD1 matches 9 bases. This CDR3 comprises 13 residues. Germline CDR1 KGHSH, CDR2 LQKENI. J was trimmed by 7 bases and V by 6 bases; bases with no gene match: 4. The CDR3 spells CASSPGTGNEQFF. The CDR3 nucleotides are TGTGCCAGCTCCCCCGGGACAGGGAATGAGCAGTTCTTC.

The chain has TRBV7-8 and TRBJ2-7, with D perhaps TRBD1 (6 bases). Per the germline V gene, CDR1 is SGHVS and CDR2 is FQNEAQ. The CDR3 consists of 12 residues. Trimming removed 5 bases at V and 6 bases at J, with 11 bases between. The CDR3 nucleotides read TGTGCCAGCAGCGGCAGGGGTGGCGAGCAGTACTTC. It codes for CASSGRGGEQYF.

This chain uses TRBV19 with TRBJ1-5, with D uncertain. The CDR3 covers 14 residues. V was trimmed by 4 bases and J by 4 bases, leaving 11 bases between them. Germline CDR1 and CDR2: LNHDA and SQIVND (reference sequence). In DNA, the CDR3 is TGTGCCAGTAGTACTGGGGAGGCAAATCAGCCCCAGCATTTT. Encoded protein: CASSTGEANQPQHF.

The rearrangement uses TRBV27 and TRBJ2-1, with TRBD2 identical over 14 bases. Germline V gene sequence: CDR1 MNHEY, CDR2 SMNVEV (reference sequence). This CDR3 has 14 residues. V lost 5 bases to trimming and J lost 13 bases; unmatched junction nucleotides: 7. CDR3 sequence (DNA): TGTGCCAGCAGTCCAGAGACTAGCGGGAGGGTTCAGTTCTTC. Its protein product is CASSPETSGRVQFF.

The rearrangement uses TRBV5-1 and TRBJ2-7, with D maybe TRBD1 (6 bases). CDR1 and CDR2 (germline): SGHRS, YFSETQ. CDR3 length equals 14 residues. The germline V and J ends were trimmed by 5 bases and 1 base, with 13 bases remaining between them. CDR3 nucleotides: TGCGCCAGCAGACCAGGGGCTGAGTCCTACGAGCAGTACTTC. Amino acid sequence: CASRPGAESYEQYF.

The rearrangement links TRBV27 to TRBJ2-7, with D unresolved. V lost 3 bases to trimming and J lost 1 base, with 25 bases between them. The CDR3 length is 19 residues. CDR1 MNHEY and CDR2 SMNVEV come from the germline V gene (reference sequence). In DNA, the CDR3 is TGTGCCAGCAGTTTCAGGTTTCCATTTGTAGGTTCTAAATCCTACGAGCAGTACTTC. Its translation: CASSFRFPFVGSKSYEQYF.

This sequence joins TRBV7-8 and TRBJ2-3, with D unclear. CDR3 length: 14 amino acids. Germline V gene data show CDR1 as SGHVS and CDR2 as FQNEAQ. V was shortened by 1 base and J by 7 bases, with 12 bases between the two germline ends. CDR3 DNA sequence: TGTGCCAGCAGCTTAGTAGACTTCCGGAATACGCAGTATTTT. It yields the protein CASSLVDFRNTQYF. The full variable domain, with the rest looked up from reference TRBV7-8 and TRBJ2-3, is GAGVSQSPRYKVAKRGQDVALRCDPISGHVSLFWYQQALGQGPEFLTYFQNEAQLDKSGLPSDRFFAERPEGSVSTLKIQRTQQEDSAVYLCASSLVDFRNTQYFGPGTRLTVL.

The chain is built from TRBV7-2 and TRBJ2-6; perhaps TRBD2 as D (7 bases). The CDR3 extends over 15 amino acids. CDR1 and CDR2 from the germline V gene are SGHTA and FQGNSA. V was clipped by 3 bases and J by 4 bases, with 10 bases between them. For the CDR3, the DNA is TGTGCCAGCAGCTTGGGGGGGCAAGGGGCCAACGTCCTGACTTTC. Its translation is CASSLGGQGANVLTF.

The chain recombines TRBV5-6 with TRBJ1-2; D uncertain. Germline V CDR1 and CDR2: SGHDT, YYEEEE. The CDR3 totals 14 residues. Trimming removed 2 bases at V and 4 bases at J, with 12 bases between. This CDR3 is CASSFGEEGYGYTF. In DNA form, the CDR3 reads TGTGCCAGCAGCTTCGGGGAGGAAGGCTATGGCTACACCTTC.

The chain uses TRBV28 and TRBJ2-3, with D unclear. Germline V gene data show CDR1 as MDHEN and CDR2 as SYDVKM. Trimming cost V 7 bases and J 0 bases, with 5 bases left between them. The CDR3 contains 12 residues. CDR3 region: CASTHSTDTQYF. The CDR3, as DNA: TGTGCCAGCACTCACAGCACAGATACGCAGTATTTT.

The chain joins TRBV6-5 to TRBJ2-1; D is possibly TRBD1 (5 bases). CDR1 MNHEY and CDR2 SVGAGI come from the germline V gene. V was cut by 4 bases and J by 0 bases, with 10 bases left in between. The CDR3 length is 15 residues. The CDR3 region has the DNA TGTGCCAGCAGTTCGACAGCGTTCTCCTACAATGAGCAGTTCTTC. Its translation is CASSSTAFSYNEQFF.

CDR3: CAFSSGRIRETQYF. Written as DNA, the CDR3 is TGTGCCTTCTCTAGCGGGAGAATAAGAGAGACCCAGTACTTC. The chain is built from TRBV30 and TRBJ2-5, with 10 bases that match TRBD2. CDR3 size: 14 residues. Germline values: CDR1 GTSNPN, CDR2 SVGIG (reference sequence). After removal of 7 bases from V and 4 bases from J, the junction contained 9 bases not matched to a gene. The complete variable domain, with remaining parts taken from reference TRBV30 and TRBJ2-5, reads SQTIHQWPATLVQPVGSPLSLECTVEGTSNPNLYWYRQAAGRGLQLLFYSVGIGQISSEVPQNLSASRPQDRQFILSSKKLLLSDSGFYLCAFSSGRIRETQYFGPGTRLLVL.